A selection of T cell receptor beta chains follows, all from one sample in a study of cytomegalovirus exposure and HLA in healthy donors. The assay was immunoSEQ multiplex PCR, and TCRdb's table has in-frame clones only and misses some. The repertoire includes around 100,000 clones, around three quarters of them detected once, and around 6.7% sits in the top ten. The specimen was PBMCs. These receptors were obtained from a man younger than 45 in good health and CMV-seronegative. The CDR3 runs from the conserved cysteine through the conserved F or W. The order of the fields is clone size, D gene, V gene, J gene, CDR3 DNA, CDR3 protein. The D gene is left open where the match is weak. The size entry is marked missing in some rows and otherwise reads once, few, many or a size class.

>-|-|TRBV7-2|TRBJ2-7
TGTGCCAGCAGCTTAGTACCCCACGGGGCCTACGAGCAGTACTTC
CASSLVPHGAYEQYF
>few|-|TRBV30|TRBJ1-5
TGTGCCTGGTCCGGTGGGGGGTTTGGTCAGCCCCAGCATTTT
CAWSGGGFGQPQHF
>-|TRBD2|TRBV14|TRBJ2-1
TGTGCCAGCAGCCAAGATAGGCTAGCGGGAAGGTTTGAGCAGTTCTTC
CASSQDRLAGRFEQFF
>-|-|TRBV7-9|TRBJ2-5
TGTGCCAGCAGCTTAGGGGTTAGGGAGCAGTACTTC
CASSLGVREQYF
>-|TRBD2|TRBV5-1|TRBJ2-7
TGCGCCAGCAGCGTGGGTACCGCGGGAGCGAGCTCCTACGAGCAGTACTTC
CASSVGTAGASSYEQYF
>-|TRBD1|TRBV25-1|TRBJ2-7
TGTGCCAGCGATCGTGGGACAGGGGCTCGGTGGGTCTACGAGCAGTACTTC
CASDRGTGARWVYEQYF
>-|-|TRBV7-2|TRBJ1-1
TGTGCCAGCAGCTTTCAACAAGAAGCTTTCTTT
CASSFQQEAFF
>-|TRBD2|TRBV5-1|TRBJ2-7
TGCGCCAGCAGCTTGGCCACTAGCGGAGCCTCCTACGAGCAGTACTTC
CASSLATSGASYEQYF
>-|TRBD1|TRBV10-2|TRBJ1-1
TGCGCCAGCAGCCACTCGGGACAGGCCACTGAAGCTTTCTTT
CASSHSGQATEAFF
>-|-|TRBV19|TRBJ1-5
TGTGCCAGTAGTGCCCAATCCAGGGTTAGCAATCAGCCCCAGCATTTT
CASSAQSRVSNQPQHF
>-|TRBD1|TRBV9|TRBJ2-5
TGTGCCAGCAGCGCGGACAGGGTACGGGAGACCCAGTACTTC
CASSADRVRETQYF
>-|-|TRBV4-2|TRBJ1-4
TGTGCCAGCAGCCCTCTGGGGGCTGTTAACGAAAAACTGTTTTTT
CASSPLGAVNEKLFF
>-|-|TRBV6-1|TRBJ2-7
TGTGCCAGCAGTGATTGGGAAGGGACACCCTACGAGCAGTACTTC
CASSDWEGTPYEQYF
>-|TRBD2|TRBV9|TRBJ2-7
TGTGCCAGCAGCGTCACTAGCGGGGGCGAGCAGTACTTC
CASSVTSGGEQYF
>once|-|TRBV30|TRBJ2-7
TGTGCCTGGAGTGTAGGGAGCTACGGGAGAGTTGCCTACGAGCAGTACTTC
CAWSVGSYGRVAYEQYF
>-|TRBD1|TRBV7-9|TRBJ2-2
TGTGCCAGCAGCTGGCCCGACAGGGCGAACACCGGGGAGCTGTTTTTT
CASSWPDRANTGELFF
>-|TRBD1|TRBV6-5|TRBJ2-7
TGTGCCAGCAGTTACTCGACAGGGGCCTACGAGCAGTACTTC
CASSYSTGAYEQYF
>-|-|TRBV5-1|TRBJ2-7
TGCGCCAGCAGCCCCGTCGGGATGGATTCCTACGAGCAGTACTTC
CASSPVGMDSYEQYF
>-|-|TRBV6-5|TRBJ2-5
TGTGCCAGCAGTTACTCTGAGGGTGGAGGAGAGACCCAGTACTTC
CASSYSEGGGETQYF
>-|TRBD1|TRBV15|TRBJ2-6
TGTGCCACCAGCTCAGGGGGCGGTTCTGGGGCCAACGTCCTGACTTTC
CATSSGGGSGANVLTF
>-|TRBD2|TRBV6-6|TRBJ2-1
TGTGCCAGCAGTCCCGTGGGACTAGGGGGGGGTGAGCAGTTCTTC
CASSPVGLGGGEQFF
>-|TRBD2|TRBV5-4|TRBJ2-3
TGTGCCAGCAGCCCCGAAGTTCTGGCGGGGGGGACAGATACGCAGTATTTT
CASSPEVLAGGTDTQYF
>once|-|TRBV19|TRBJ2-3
TGTGCCAGTAGTCTAACCCCAGGGGTCAGCACAGATACGCAGTATTTT
CASSLTPGVSTDTQYF
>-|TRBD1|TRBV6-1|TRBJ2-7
TGTGCCAGCAGTGTTTCGGGACAGGGTATACACGAGCAGTACTTC
CASSVSGQGIHEQYF
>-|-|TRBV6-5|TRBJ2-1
TGTGCCAGCAGTTACTCGAGGGTACCGCAGTTCTTC
CASSYSRVPQFF
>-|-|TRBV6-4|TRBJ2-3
TGTGCCAGCAGTGACGGGCAGGGATCCGATACGCAGTATTTT
CASSDGQGSDTQYF
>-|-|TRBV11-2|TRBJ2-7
TGTGCCAGCAGCTTAGCGCCCTTCGGTTACGAGCAGTACTTC
CASSLAPFGYEQYF
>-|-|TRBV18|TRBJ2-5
TGTGCCAGCTCACCGACAGAAGAGACCCAGTACTTC
CASSPTEETQYF
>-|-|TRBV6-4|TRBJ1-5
TGTGCCAGCAGTGACTCGAAAATAGGGCAGGGTAATCAGCCCCAGCATTTT
CASSDSKIGQGNQPQHF
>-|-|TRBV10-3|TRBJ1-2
TGTGCCATCAGTGACGCGACAAGGCACTATGGCTACACCTTC
CAISDATRHYGYTF
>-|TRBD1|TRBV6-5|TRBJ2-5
TGTGCCAGCAGTTACTCGGGGGACAGGGAAGAGACCCAGTACTTC
CASSYSGDREETQYF
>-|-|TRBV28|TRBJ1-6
TGTGCCACCATAGCAGGGGATTTTTGGAATTCACCCCTCCACTTT
CATIAGDFWNSPLHF
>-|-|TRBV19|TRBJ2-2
TGTGCCAGTAACATTGCAGGGGGGAGCACCGGGGAGCTGTTTTTT
CASNIAGGSTGELFF
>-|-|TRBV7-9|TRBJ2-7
TGTGCCAGCAGCTCCGCGGAGGGGAGCCAACGGTACGAGCAGTACTTC
CASSSAEGSQRYEQYF
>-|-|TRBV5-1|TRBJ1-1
TGCGCCAGCAGCTTGGGATGGCGGGTGGACACTGAAGCTTTCTTT
CASSLGWRVDTEAFF
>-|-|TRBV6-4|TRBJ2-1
TGTGCCAGCAGTGACTCCTCAGACGGGGGTGAGCAGTTCTTC
CASSDSSDGGEQFF
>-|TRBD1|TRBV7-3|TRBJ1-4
TGTGCCAGCAGCCCATACAGGGGGCATTGTAATGAAAAACTGTTTTTT
CASSPYRGHCNEKLFF
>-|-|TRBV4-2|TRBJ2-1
TGTGCCAGCAGCCAAAGACTAGACTCCTACAATGAGCAGTTCTTC
CASSQRLDSYNEQFF
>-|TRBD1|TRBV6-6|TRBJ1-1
TGTGCCAGCAGTTTTACAGGGGAAGCGACTGAAGCTTTCTTT
CASSFTGEATEAFF
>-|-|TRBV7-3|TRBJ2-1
TGTGCCAGCAGCCGGGGCTCCTACAATGAGCAGTTCTTC
CASSRGSYNEQFF
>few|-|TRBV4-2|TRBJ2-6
TGTGCCAGCAGCCCCGACATCTCTGGGGCCAACGTCCTGACTTTC
CASSPDISGANVLTF
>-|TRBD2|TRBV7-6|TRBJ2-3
TGTGCCAGCAGCTTAGTTCTAGCGGGAGAGGGCACAGATACGCAGTATTTT
CASSLVLAGEGTDTQYF
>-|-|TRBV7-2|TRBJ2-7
TGTGCCAGCAGCCCCCACCAGGGGTCGGTATTGTACGAGCAGTACTTC
CASSPHQGSVLYEQYF
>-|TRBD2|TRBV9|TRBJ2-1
TGTGCCAGCAGCTTCACTAGCGGGAGGGTAGTTAATGAGCAGTTCTTC
CASSFTSGRVVNEQFF
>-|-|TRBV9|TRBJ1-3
TGTGCCAGCAGCGTCGCGCATGGAGGGGCTGGAAACACCATATATTTT
CASSVAHGGAGNTIYF
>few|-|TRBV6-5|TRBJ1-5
TGTGCCAGCAGACGGCTAGACAGCGGCAATCAGCCCCAGCATTTT
CASRRLDSGNQPQHF
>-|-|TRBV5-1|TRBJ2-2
TGCGCCAGCAGCTTGGGGGTTAGCTCCACGAACACCGGGGAGCTGTTTTTT
CASSLGVSSTNTGELFF
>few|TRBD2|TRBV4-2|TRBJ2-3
TGTGCCAGCAGCCAAGCCGAGGCTAGCGGGACAGATACGCAGTATTTT
CASSQAEASGTDTQYF
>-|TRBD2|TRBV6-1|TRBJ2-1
TGTGCCAGCAGTGATTGGCGGGAGGGTTACAATGAGCAGTTCTTC
CASSDWREGYNEQFF
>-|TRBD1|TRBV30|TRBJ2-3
TGTGCCTGGAGTGCACTTCGACAGGGGTTCACAGATACGCAGTATTTT
CAWSALRQGFTDTQYF
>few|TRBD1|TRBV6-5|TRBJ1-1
TGTGCCAGCAACCCAAACAGGGGAGACACTGAAGCTTTCTTT
CASNPNRGDTEAFF
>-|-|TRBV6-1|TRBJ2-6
TGTGCCAGCGGAGAGGCCCACTCTGGGGCCAACGTCCTGACTTTC
CASGEAHSGANVLTF